The 14 T cell receptor beta chains in this list originate from one sample, sequenced in a study of radiotherapy plus CTLA-4 blockade in lung cancer. Profiling relied on immunoSEQ multiplex PCR, and the TCRdb table lists in-frame clones only, not all of them. The table shows about 45,000 clones, with around 77% occurring only once. Sequencing was performed on peripheral blood, taken from a patient treated with radiotherapy plus ipilimumab. The receptors were sampled from a human donor with non-small cell lung cancer who had stable disease on radiotherapy plus ipilimumab.

The chain combines TRBV7-7 with TRBJ2-1, with D possibly being TRBD1 (6 bases). The CDR3 has 15 residues. Trimming took 5 bases from V and 7 from J, leaving 18 bases between them. CDR1 is SSHAT and CDR2 is FNYEAQ in the germline V gene (reference sequence). CDR3 nucleotide sequence: TGTGCCAGCAGCCAAAACTCAGGGGTTCGGAATGAGCAGTTCTTC. As protein: CASSQNSGVRNEQFF.

V gene TRBV11-2 combines with J gene TRBJ1-4; tentatively, D is TRBD1 (5 bases). The CDR3 is 15 residues long. Germline-derived CDR1 and CDR2 are SGHAT and FQNNGV. Deletions cut 2 bases from V and 14 bases from J, with 21 bases between. The CDR3 sequence: CASSLYGAEPTLLFF. As DNA, the CDR3 is TGTGCCAGCAGCTTATATGGGGCCGAACCGACACTGCTGTTTTTT.

There are a few counts of this clone. The V and J genes are TRBV5-1 and TRBJ2-1; D tentatively reads TRBD1 or TRBD2 (5 bases each). Trimming shortened V by 2 bases and J by 7 bases, and 19 bases separated the two germline ends. Per germline, CDR1 SGHRS and CDR2 YFSETQ. The CDR3 contains 16 residues. CDR3 in DNA: TGCGCCAGCAGCTTTGGGGGACCACCAAGTTTTAATGAGCAGTTCTTC. It encodes CASSFGGPPSFNEQFF.

The chain has TRBV7-8 and TRBJ1-5; the match to TRBD1 covers 8 bases. Per germline, CDR1 SGHVS and CDR2 FQNEAQ. The CDR3 is made up of 15 amino acids. Germline trimming cut 5 bases from V and 2 bases from J; bases unmatched to any gene: 5. CDR3 nucleotide sequence: TGTGCCAGCAGCGCCTCAGGGGGCGGCAATCAGCCCCAGCATTTT. Translated, it gives CASSASGGGNQPQHF.

The genes are TRBV28 and TRBJ2-7; 8 nucleotides match TRBD1. Trimming removed 6 bases from V and 1 base from J; junction bases left unmatched: 11. Germline V gives CDR1 MDHEN, CDR2 SYDVKM. The CDR3 has 16 residues. The CDR3 DNA reads TGTGCCAGCAGCCCCCGTCCGGGACAGGCGTCCTACGAGCAGTACGTC. Amino acid sequence: CASSPRPGQASYEQYV.

The chain uses TRBV28 and TRBJ2-5; D might be TRBD1 (5 bases). V dropped 10 bases and J dropped 1 base, with 13 bases sitting between them. The germline V gene encodes CDR1 MDHEN and CDR2 SYDVKM. This CDR3 contains 13 residues. The CDR3 protein is CATYTGAQETQYF. CDR3 coding DNA: TGTGCCACATACACAGGAGCCCAAGAGACCCAGTACTTC.

The gene calls are TRBV19 and TRBJ1-2; possible D gene TRBD1, 5 bases. The CDR3 consists of 13 residues. The germline V gene encodes CDR1 LNHDA and CDR2 SQIVND (reference sequence). V was pared by 3 bases and J by 8 bases, with 13 bases between. CDR3 amino acids: CASSIREFLGYTF. CDR3 in DNA: TGTGCCAGTAGTATCAGGGAATTCTTAGGCTACACCTTC.

This chain links TRBV13 with TRBJ2-6; perhaps TRBD1 as D (6 bases). This CDR3 has 16 amino acids. Trimming stripped 6 bases from V and 0 bases from J, with 12 bases between. CDR1 is PRHDT and CDR2 is FYEKMQ in the germline V gene (reference sequence). The CDR3 loop is CASSLGAFSGANVLTF. The CDR3 DNA follows: TGTGCCAGCAGTCTGGGGGCCTTCTCTGGGGCCAACGTCCTGACTTTC.

Regarding this clone: Additional DNA sequences in this sample encode the identical CDR3. V is TRBV6-5 and J is TRBJ2-7, with 9 bases identical to TRBD2. The CDR3 is 16 amino acids. The germline CDR1 and CDR2 sequences are MNHEY and SVGAGI. The J segment lost 5 bases and the V segment lost 4 bases, leaving 12 bases of the junction unmatched. CDR3 amino acids: CASSLGVGAGGDEQYF. CDR3 bases: TGTGCCAGCAGTTTGGGTGTGGGGGCGGGGGGGGACGAGCAGTACTTC.

V usage is TRBV19 and J usage is TRBJ2-3; the match to TRBD1 covers 7 bases. Per the germline V gene, CDR1 is LNHDA and CDR2 is SQIVND (reference sequence). Germline trimming cut 6 bases from V and 2 bases from J; bases unmatched to any gene: 5. The CDR3 consists of 14 residues. CDR3 amino acids: CASRPGQLTDTQYF. In DNA, the CDR3 is TGTGCCAGTAGGCCGGGACAGCTCACAGATACGCAGTATTTT.

The genes are TRBV29-1 and TRBJ1-4; TRBD1 is a possible D gene (6 bases). Trimming pared 7 bases from V and 5 bases from J, leaving 17 bases between. This CDR3 comprises 14 residues. The germline V gene encodes CDR1 SQVTM and CDR2 ANQGSEA. The CDR3 loop reads CSARMDSLNEKLFF. The DNA of the CDR3 is TGCAGCGCCCGAATGGACAGCCTGAATGAAAAACTGTTTTTT.

The chain uses TRBV5-1 and TRBJ2-1; 14 bases align to TRBD2. The ends lost 1 base at V and 9 bases at J; junction bases unmatched: 6. CDR1 is SGHRS and CDR2 is YFSETQ in the germline V gene. This CDR3 is 16 amino acids long. The CDR3 sequence is CASSLLGLAGAVEQFF. The CDR3 nucleotides read TGCGCCAGCAGCTTGTTGGGACTAGCGGGGGCGGTTGAGCAGTTCTTC.

This chain uses TRBV9 with TRBJ1-6, with 9 bases aligning to TRBD1. V dropped 4 bases and J dropped 10; count of bases not matched to a gene: 12. The CDR3 totals 16 residues. CDR1 is SGDLS, CDR2 YYNGEE, per germline. The CDR3 bases are TGTGCCAGCAGCTCAATTGGGACAGGGACGGGCTCACCCCTCCACTTT. It translates to CASSSIGTGTGSPLHF.

The chain uses TRBV5-1 and TRBJ1-1, with D unclear. Trimming stripped 0 bases from V and 5 bases from J, with 14 bases between. Germline V gives CDR1 SGHRS, CDR2 YFSETQ. CDR3 size: 15 residues. CDR3 nucleotides: TGCGCCAGCAGCTTGGTCCGGGGTAGTAAGACTGAAGCTTTCTTT. Translating it yields CASSLVRGSKTEAFF.